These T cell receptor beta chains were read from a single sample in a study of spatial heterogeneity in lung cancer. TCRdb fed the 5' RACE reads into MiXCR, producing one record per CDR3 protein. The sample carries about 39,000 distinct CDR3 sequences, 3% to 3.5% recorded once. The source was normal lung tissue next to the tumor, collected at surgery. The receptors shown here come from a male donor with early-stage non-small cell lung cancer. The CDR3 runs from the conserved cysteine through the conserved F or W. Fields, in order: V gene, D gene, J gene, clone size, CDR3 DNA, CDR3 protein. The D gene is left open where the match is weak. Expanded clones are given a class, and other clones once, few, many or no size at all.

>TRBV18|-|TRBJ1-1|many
TGTGCCAGCTCCCCAGGGGTCCGCACTGAAGCTTTCTTT
CASSPGVRTEAFF
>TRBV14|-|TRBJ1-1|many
TGTGCCAGCAGCCAAAGGGGGGGAGGAGCTGAAGCTTTCTTT
CASSQRGGGAEAFF
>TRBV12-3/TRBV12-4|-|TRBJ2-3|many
TGTGCCAGCAGCTTAAGGGGGGGCTTAACAGATACGCAGTATTTT
CASSLRGGLTDTQYF
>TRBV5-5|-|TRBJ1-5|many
TGTGCCAGCAGCTTGGAGGTCCTGGGCAATCAGCCCCAGCATTTT
CASSLEVLGNQPQHF
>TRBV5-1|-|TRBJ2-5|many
TGCGCCAGCAGCAGCAGGGATGAGGGGACCCAGTACTTC
CASSSRDEGTQYF
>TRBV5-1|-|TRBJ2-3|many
TGCGCCAGCAGCTTGAGTCAGGTTGTCACAGATACGCAGTATTTT
CASSLSQVVTDTQYF
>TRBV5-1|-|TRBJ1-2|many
TGCGCCAGCAGTGATGTTGGCGGGAGCAGGGGATCTAACTATGGCTACACCTTC
CASSDVGGSRGSNYGYTF
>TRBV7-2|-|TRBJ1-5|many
TGTGCCAGCAGCCACAAGAGCAATAGCAATCAGCCCCAGCATTTT
CASSHKSNSNQPQHF
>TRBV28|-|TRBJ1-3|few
TGTGCCAGCAGCAAGGGGAACGGTGCATATTTT
CASSKGNGAYF
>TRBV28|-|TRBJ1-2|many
TGTGCCAGCCGGAAGAACTATGGCTACACCTTC
CASRKNYGYTF
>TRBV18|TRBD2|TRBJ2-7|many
TGTGCCAGCTCTTTGATCCCAGGGAGGGACGAGCAGTACTTC
CASSLIPGRDEQYF
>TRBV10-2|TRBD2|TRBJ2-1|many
TGCGCCAGCTACGGAGCGACTAGCGGGAGCAATGAGCAGTTCTTC
CASYGATSGSNEQFF
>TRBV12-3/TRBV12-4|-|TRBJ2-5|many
TGTGCCAGCAGTTTAGGTCAGGGAAGGACAGAGACCCAGTACTTC
CASSLGQGRTETQYF
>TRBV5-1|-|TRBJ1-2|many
TGCGCCAGCAGCTGGGGGGAAAGTGGCTACACCTTC
CASSWGESGYTF
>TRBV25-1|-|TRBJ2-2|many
TGTGCCAGCAGTCCCGCGGGGCTCGGGGAGCTGTTTTTT
CASSPAGLGELFF
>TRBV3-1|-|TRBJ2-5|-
TGTGCCAGCAACCCGGGCCCTCAAGAGACCCAGTACTTC
CASNPGPQETQYF
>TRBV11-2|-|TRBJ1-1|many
TGTGCCAGCAGCTTATCCAGTATCGGGAACACTGAAGCTTTCTTT
CASSLSSIGNTEAFF
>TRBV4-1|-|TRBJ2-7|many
TGCGCCAGCGTGGACAGTGGCGAGCAGTACTTC
CASVDSGEQYF
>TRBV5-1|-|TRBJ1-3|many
TGCGCCAGCAGCGGGGGAACCTCTGGAAACACCATATATTTT
CASSGGTSGNTIYF
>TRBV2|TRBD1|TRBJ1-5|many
TGTGCCAGCAGCCCTCAGGGGGCTCGAAGCAATCAGCCCCAGCATTTT
CASSPQGARSNQPQHF
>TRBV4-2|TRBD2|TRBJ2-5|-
TGTGCCAGCAGCCAGAAGAGCGGGGGGGGTCAAGAGACCCAGTACTTC
CASSQKSGGGQETQYF
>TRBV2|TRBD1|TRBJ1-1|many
TGTGCCAGCAGTGCGACAGGGGTCACTGAAGCTTTCTTT
CASSATGVTEAFF
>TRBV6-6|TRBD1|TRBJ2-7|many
TGTGCCACTCTGGCCCCGACAGGGAGCGAGCAGTACTTC
CATLAPTGSEQYF
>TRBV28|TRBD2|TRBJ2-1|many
TGTGCCAGCAGTTTCGGGGGGAGTTCGGGAGAGGAACAGTTCTTC
CASSFGGSSGEEQFF
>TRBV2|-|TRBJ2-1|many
TGTGTCAGCACGGACAGCCACCCGAGAGATGAGCAGTTCTTC
CVSTDSHPRDEQFF
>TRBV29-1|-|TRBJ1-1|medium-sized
TGCAGCGCAACCAACCTATCGGGGGGCACTGAAGCTTTCTTT
CSATNLSGGTEAFF
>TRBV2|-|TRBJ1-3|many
TGTGCCAGCAGTGGGGGTGGAAACACCATATATTTT
CASSGGGNTIYF
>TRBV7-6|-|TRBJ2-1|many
TGTGCCAGCAGCGAAGTCAATGAGCAGTTCTTC
CASSEVNEQFF
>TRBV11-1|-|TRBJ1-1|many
TGTGCCAGCAGCTTATACCGGGAGGGCACTGAAGCTTTCTTT
CASSLYREGTEAFF
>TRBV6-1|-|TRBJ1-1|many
TGTGCCAGCAGTGGAACCCGGGATGCGACGGCTTTCTTT
CASSGTRDATAFF
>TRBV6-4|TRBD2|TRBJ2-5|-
TGTGCCACCGACGCGGGGGGGGACCAAGAGACCCAGTACTTC
CATDAGGDQETQYF
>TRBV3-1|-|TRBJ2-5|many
TGTGCCAGCAGCCAAGATCTAGGTACCCAGTACTTC
CASSQDLGTQYF
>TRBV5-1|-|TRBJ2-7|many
TGCGCCAGCAGCTTGGGGCCTAACAACGAGCAGTACTTC
CASSLGPNNEQYF
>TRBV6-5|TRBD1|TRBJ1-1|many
TGTGCCAGCAGCCGGGACAGGGAGGCTTTCTTT
CASSRDREAFF
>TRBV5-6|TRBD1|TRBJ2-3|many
TGTGCCAGCAGACCCAGGGGGCTCCACCCCACAGATACGCAGTATTTT
CASRPRGLHPTDTQYF
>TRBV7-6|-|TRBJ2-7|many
TGTGCCAGCAGCTCCTACGGGGGGCGGTACGAGCAGTACTTC
CASSSYGGRYEQYF
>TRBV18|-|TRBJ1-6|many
TGTGCCAGCTCACTTGACGGAAGCTCCTATAATTCACCCCTCCACTTT
CASSLDGSSYNSPLHF
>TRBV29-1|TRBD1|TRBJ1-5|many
TGCAGCGTAAGCACAGGGGGAGGTAATCAGCCCCAGCATTTT
CSVSTGGGNQPQHF
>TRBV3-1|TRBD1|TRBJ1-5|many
TGTGCCAGCAGCATACAGGGGGGCAGTCAGCCCCAGCATTTT
CASSIQGGSQPQHF
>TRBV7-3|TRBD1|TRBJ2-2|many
TGTGCCAGCAGGGGACAGGGCTCCGGGGAGCTGTTTTTT
CASRGQGSGELFF
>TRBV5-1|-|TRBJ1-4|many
TGCGCCAGCAGCCCATCTGCAACTAATGAAAAACTGTTTTTT
CASSPSATNEKLFF
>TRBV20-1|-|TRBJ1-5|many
TGCAGTGCTAACCGGGCCGCCAATCAGCCCCAGCATTTT
CSANRAANQPQHF
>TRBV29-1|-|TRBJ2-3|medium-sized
TGCAGCGTTGACAGGGGCGGTACGGATACGCAGTATTTT
CSVDRGGTDTQYF
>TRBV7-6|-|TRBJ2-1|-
TGTGCCAGCAGCTTAGCTCCGGGGATCGACAATGAGCAGTTCTTC
CASSLAPGIDNEQFF
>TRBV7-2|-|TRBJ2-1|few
TGTGCCAGCAGCTCCCCTTTAACAGGGAAGGATGAGCAGTTCTTC
CASSSPLTGKDEQFF
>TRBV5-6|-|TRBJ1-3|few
TGTGCCAGCAGCTTGAGGGGACCTAAATACTCTGGAAACACCATATATTTT
CASSLRGPKYSGNTIYF
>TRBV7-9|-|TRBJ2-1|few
TGTGCCAGCAGCCTTGTACCGGGACAATACAATGAGCAGTTCTTC
CASSLVPGQYNEQFF
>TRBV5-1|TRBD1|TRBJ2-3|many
TGCGCCAGCAAGCCCACGGGACAGAGCACAGATACGCAGTATTTT
CASKPTGQSTDTQYF
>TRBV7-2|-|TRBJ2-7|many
TGTGCCAGCAGCTTAGCGGCACAGGGTATTTACGAGCAGTACTTC
CASSLAAQGIYEQYF